The 30 T cell receptor beta chains below were found in one sample sequenced in a study of T-cell reconstitution after alpha-beta-depleted transplantation in children. TCRbeta library construction was performed incorporating unique molecular identifiers. TCRdb re-derived calls from the PCR reads in MiXCR, one entry per CDR3 protein. The data contain some 640,000 distinct CDR3 sequences, around 17% of them singletons. Sequencing was performed on PBMCs from the stem cell graft donor, taken from the stem cell graft. The receptors come from a human donor who donated a stem cell graft to a child with acute myeloid leukemia.

The chain recombines TRBV7-9 with TRBJ1-2, with D possibly matching TRBD1 (6 bases). V was pared by 3 bases and J by 4 bases, with 15 bases between. CDR3 length: 15 residues. Germline V gene sequence: CDR1 SEHNR, CDR2 FQNEAQ (reference sequence). This CDR3 is CASSFYQGFGYGYTF. DNA of the CDR3: TGTGCCAGCAGCTTCTATCAGGGGTTTGGCTATGGCTACACCTTC. Full variable domain (rest looked up from reference TRBV7-9 and TRBJ1-2): DTGVSQNPRHKITKRGQNVTFRCDPISEHNRLYWYRQTLGQGPEFLTYFQNEAQLEKSRLLSDRFSAERPKGSFSTLEIQRTEQGDSAMYLCASSFYQGFGYGYTFGSGTRLTVV.

This clonotype has just a few counts. This chain links TRBV18 with TRBJ2-7, with D perhaps TRBD2 (6 bases). V lost 3 bases and J 1 base, leaving 16 bases between the germline ends. CDR1 is KGHSH, CDR2 LQKENI, per germline. The CDR3 is 16 residues long. The CDR3 DNA sequence: TGTGCCAGCTCACCCACGGAGGGCATAAGGTCCTACGAGCAGTACTTC. It translates to CASSPTEGIRSYEQYF.

This clonotype has a handful of counts. This rearrangement joins TRBV4-3 to TRBJ1-5, with TRBD1 identical over 9 bases. CDR3 length equals 15 residues. After removal of 3 bases from V and 5 bases from J, the junction contained 5 bases not matched to a gene. Germline CDR1 and CDR2: LGHNA and YSLEER. Written as DNA, the CDR3 is TGCGCCAGCAGCCACGGGACAGGGAAGGATCAGCCCCAGCATTTT. Translated: CASSHGTGKDQPQHF.

This clonotype was observed at least ten times. The chain combines TRBV6-5 with TRBJ1-1, with TRBD1 as a possible D gene (5 bases). Germline loops: CDR1 MNHEY, CDR2 SVGAGI. The CDR3 consists of 14 residues. The V and J ends lost 3 bases and 1 base respectively, with 9 bases between them. The CDR3 is CASSYYRTNTEAFF. The CDR3 DNA follows: TGTGCCAGCAGTTATTACAGGACGAACACTGAAGCTTTCTTT.

This clonotype came up many times. The rearrangement joins TRBV12-3 or TRBV12-4 to TRBJ1-1, with 7 bases identical to TRBD1. The V gene end was trimmed by 1 base and the J gene end by 5 bases; junction bases not matched to a gene: 10. This CDR3 is 16 amino acids long. The CDR3 DNA is TGTGCCAGCAGTTTAGACCTACAGGGGAGCGGGACTGAAGCTTTCTTT. Protein product: CASSLDLQGSGTEAFF.

The chain uses TRBV12-3 or TRBV12-4 and TRBJ1-2; a weak D match, TRBD1 (5 bases). V lost 3 bases and J 0 bases, leaving 11 bases between the germline ends. The CDR3 runs 15 residues. The CDR3 protein is CASSFGGNPNYGYTF. CDR3 nucleotide sequence: TGTGCCAGCAGTTTCGGGGGGAATCCTAACTATGGCTACACCTTC.

This clonotype appeared many times. This chain uses TRBV12-3 or TRBV12-4 with TRBJ2-7; weak D call: TRBD2 (6 bases). The CDR3 length is 13 residues. Deletions cut 6 bases from V and 3 bases from J, with 12 bases between. CDR3 in DNA: TGTGCCAGCAGCCGGGACTCGGACTACGAGCAGTACTTC. Amino acid sequence: CASSRDSDYEQYF.

J is TRBJ1-2 and V is TRBV6-1; weak D call: TRBD1 (6 bases). Germline V lookup: CDR1 MNHNS, CDR2 SASEGT. The V and J ends lost 4 bases and 5 bases respectively, with 20 bases between them. CDR3 length equals 16 residues. This CDR3 is CASSVARRQAIYGYTF. In DNA, the CDR3 is TGTGCCAGCAGTGTGGCCCGGAGACAGGCCATATATGGCTACACCTTC.

This clonotype was seen at least ten times. The V and J genes are TRBV7-9 and TRBJ1-2, with 9 bases aligning to TRBD1. This CDR3 comprises 17 residues. Trimming at V came to 5 bases and at J to 3 bases, leaving 13 bases not matched to a gene. Germline assignment: CDR1 SEHNR and CDR2 FQNEAQ (reference sequence). CDR3 loop: CASSPAPGQGSDYGYTF. The CDR3, as DNA: TGTGCCAGCAGCCCAGCGCCGGGACAGGGATCCGACTATGGCTACACCTTC.

This clonotype was counted ten times or more. V gene TRBV20-1 combines with J gene TRBJ2-3; a weak D match, TRBD2 (5 bases). The germline V gene has CDR1 DFQATT and CDR2 SNEGSKA (reference sequence). Trimming cost V 3 bases and J 0 bases, with 10 bases left between them. The CDR3 totals 14 residues. The CDR3 DNA sequence: TGCAGTGCTAGTCGGGATGGGAGCACAGATACGCAGTATTTT. Protein sequence: CSASRDGSTDTQYF.

The chain combines TRBV4-1 with TRBJ2-5; no clear D. Trimming cost V 1 base and J 1 base, with 10 bases left between them. This CDR3 has 15 residues. Germline CDR1 is MGHRA and CDR2 is YSYEKL. CDR3: CASSQALFGQETQYF. For the CDR3, the DNA is TGCGCCAGCAGCCAAGCACTATTCGGCCAAGAGACCCAGTACTTC.

About this clonotype: It may be a read error: a sequence one base away is much more abundant. The rearrangement uses TRBV10-2 and TRBJ2-5; D remains ambiguous. The CDR3 is 16 residues long. Germline CDR1 WSHSY, CDR2 SAAADI. The CDR3 DNA is TGCGCCAGCAGTGAGAGTGTGTCGAGGAATCCAGAGAGCCAGTACTTC. Protein product: CASSESVSRNPESQYF.

The CDR3 coding sequence is TGTGCCAGCATTCTACAGCCAGGCCATGCAGATACGCAGTATTTT. Translation: CASILQPGHADTQYF. This chain connects TRBV28 to TRBJ2-3; no clear D. This CDR3 comprises 15 residues. Germline assignment: CDR1 MDHEN and CDR2 SYDVKM. Trimming cost V 7 bases and J 4 bases, with 18 bases left between them.

The table lists this clonotype with many counts. This chain links TRBV5-5 with TRBJ1-4; unclear D gene. The V gene's germline CDR1 is SGHKS and CDR2 YYEKEE (reference sequence). V lost 2 bases and J 0 bases, leaving 2 bases between the germline ends. The CDR3 sequence is 13 residues long. The CDR3, as DNA: TGTGCCAGCAGCTTTGCAACTAATGAAAAACTGTTTTTT. This encodes CASSFATNEKLFF.

The sample holds many counts of this clonotype. The rearrangement joins TRBV10-3 to TRBJ1-5; D not certain. V was shortened by 6 bases and J by 0 bases, with 6 bases between the two germline ends. The CDR3 covers 13 residues. The germline V gene has CDR1 ENHRY and CDR2 SYGVKD. The CDR3 region is CAIREDSNQPQHF. CDR3 coding DNA: TGTGCCATCAGAGAAGATAGCAATCAGCCCCAGCATTTT.

This clonotype was seen at least ten times. The chain is built from TRBV29-1 and TRBJ1-1; no clear D. Germline lookup yields CDR1 SQVTM and CDR2 ANQGSEA. CDR3 length: 11 residues. Trimming took 3 bases from V and 11 from J, leaving 13 bases between them. CDR3 protein: CSVEANSGAFF. CDR3 nucleotides: TGCAGCGTTGAGGCAAACAGTGGGGCTTTCTTT.

CDR3 residues: CASSAGDSPQPQHF. DNA for the CDR3: TGTGCCAGCAGCGCGGGGGATTCCCCGCAGCCCCAGCATTTT. The chain combines TRBV9 with TRBJ1-5; possible D gene TRBD1, 5 bases. Germline CDR1 SGDLS, CDR2 YYNGEE. V dropped 3 bases and J dropped 7 bases, with 14 bases sitting between them. This CDR3 has 14 amino acids.

The CDR3: CASSLVGGVDEQFF. The CDR3 region has the DNA TGTGCCAGCAGCCTAGTAGGAGGGGTGGATGAGCAGTTCTTC. The chain is built from TRBV7-9 and TRBJ2-1; D possibly corresponds to TRBD2 (6 bases). The V end lost 5 bases, the J end lost 8 bases, and 16 bases lay between the germline ends. The CDR3 totals 14 residues. From germline, CDR1 is SEHNR and CDR2 FQNEAQ (reference sequence).

This clonotype was seen at least ten times. The chain uses TRBV20-1 and TRBJ2-7; tentatively, D is TRBD1 or TRBD2 (6 bases each). This CDR3 spans 13 amino acids. CDR1 and CDR2 (germline): DFQATT, SNEGSKA (reference sequence). Trimming cost V 2 bases and J 3 bases, with 11 bases left between them. CDR3 nucleotides: TGCAGTGCTAGACGGGGGCAGGACTACGAGCAGTACGTC. Encoded protein: CSARRGQDYEQYV.

This clonotype has a count of ten or more. Here the CDR3 DNA reads TGCAGTGCTCGGCTGGTAATGGGAAACGAGCAGTACTTC. This encodes CSARLVMGNEQYF. The J gene is TRBJ2-7, the V gene TRBV20-1; D is undetermined. Germline V gene data show CDR1 as DFQATT and CDR2 as SNEGSKA (reference sequence). The CDR3 is 13 residues long. Between the trimmed V and J ends, which lost 5 bases and 5 bases, there was a span of 16 bases.

A few counts support this clonotype. The chain carries TRBV7-3 and TRBJ2-1; D remains ambiguous. In germline, CDR1 is SGHTA, CDR2 FQGTGA. This CDR3 is built from 16 residues. V was shortened by 5 bases and J by 0 bases, with 14 bases between the two germline ends. CDR3 nucleotides: TGTGCCAGCAGCCCCCTTGGGCAGAGCTCCTACAATGAGCAGTTCTTC. As protein: CASSPLGQSSYNEQFF.

CDR3 sequence reads: CSAGQVPEDTQYF. The CDR3 region has the DNA TGCAGTGCTGGACAGGTTCCGGAGGATACGCAGTATTTT. The chain is built from TRBV20-1 and TRBJ2-3; TRBD1 agrees at 7 bases. The CDR3 runs to 13 residues. Germline V gene lookup returns CDR1 DFQATT and CDR2 SNEGSKA (reference sequence). V lost 5 bases and J lost 6; bases outside the gene matches: 8.

This clonotype was seen a handful of times. The rearrangement uses TRBV20-1 and TRBJ2-7; 7 bases are shared with TRBD1. The CDR3 sequence is 13 residues long. The trim removed 7 bases at V and 2 bases at J, leaving 8 bases unmatched. Germline CDR1 reads DFQATT; CDR2 reads SNEGSKA (reference sequence). In nucleotides, the CDR3 is TGCAGTGTTCCGGGACAGCTTACCTACGAGCAGTACTTC. Translation: CSVPGQLTYEQYF.

V gene TRBV5-1 combines with J gene TRBJ2-3; 7 positions match TRBD1. Looked up from germline, CDR1 is SGHRS and CDR2 is YFSETQ. The V segment lost 2 bases and the J segment 2 bases; nucleotides outside the gene matches: 11. This CDR3 comprises 17 residues. The CDR3 sequence is CASSLPERDSFTDTQYF. Here the CDR3 DNA reads TGCGCCAGCAGCTTACCAGAGAGGGACAGCTTCACAGATACGCAGTATTTT.

To note about this clonotype: This may be a read error, as it is one base from a much larger clone. The gene calls are TRBV6-5 and TRBJ2-1; 7 bases are shared with TRBD2. The V gene end was trimmed by 8 bases and the J gene end by 8 bases; junction bases not matched to a gene: 6. From germline, CDR1 is MNHEY and CDR2 SVGAGI. The CDR3 contains 12 residues. CDR3 region: CASRDYNDEQFF. DNA of the CDR3: TGTGCCAGCCGGGACTACAACGATGAGCAGTTCTTC.

This clonotype was observed a few times. The V call is TRBV15, the J call TRBJ2-1; D possibly corresponds to TRBD2 (7 bases). Per the germline V gene, CDR1 is LNHNV and CDR2 is YYDKDF (reference sequence). The ends were cut back, 5 bases at V and 1 base at J, with 12 bases in the middle. This CDR3 contains 15 residues. CDR3 sequence (DNA): TGTGCCACCAGCTGGGGGGGCGCTTCCTACAATGAGCAGTTCTTC. Amino acid sequence: CATSWGGASYNEQFF. Combining the CDR3 with reference TRBV15 and TRBJ2-1 gives the whole variable domain DAMVIQNPRYQVTQFGKPVTLSCSQTLNHNVMYWYQQKSSQAPKLLFHYYDKDFNNEADTPDNFQSRRPNTSFCFLDIRSPGLGDTAMYLCATSWGGASYNEQFFGPGTRLTVL.

The V and J genes are TRBV4-1 and TRBJ2-1; D gene uncertain. Germline assignment: CDR1 MGHRA and CDR2 YSYEKL. This CDR3 is built from 15 residues. The ends were cut back, 1 base at V and 3 bases at J, with 10 bases in the middle. The CDR3 nucleotides read TGCGCCAGCAGCCAAGTGTCTCTGGGCTACAATGAGCAGTTCTTC. Amino acid sequence: CASSQVSLGYNEQFF.

This clonotype was seen a handful of times. The chain links TRBV7-2 to TRBJ2-4; D unclear. Germline V CDR1 and CDR2: SGHTA, FQGNSA. V was clipped by 3 bases and J by 7 bases, with 7 bases between them. This CDR3 has 12 residues. For the CDR3, the DNA is TGTGCCAGCAGCTTTAATGGGAACATTCAGTACTTC. Protein: CASSFNGNIQYF.

The V call is TRBV24-1, the J call TRBJ2-1; tentatively, D is TRBD1 or TRBD2 (6 bases each). The CDR3 totals 19 residues. Germline CDR1 is KGHDR and CDR2 is SFDVKD. V was pared by 5 bases and J by 1 base, with 23 bases between. The CDR3 here is CATSAVPGPGAESYNEQFF. In nucleotides, the CDR3 is TGTGCCACCAGTGCTGTACCCGGCCCGGGGGCGGAATCCTACAATGAGCAGTTCTTC.

The chain recombines TRBV4-2 with TRBJ1-1; D gene uncertain. Trimming took 1 base from V and 5 from J, leaving 8 bases between them. The CDR3 runs to 13 residues. Looked up from germline, CDR1 is LGHNA and CDR2 is YNFKEQ. The CDR3 DNA reads as TGTGCCAGCAGCCAAGGTGGCCGGACTGAAGCTTTCTTT. It encodes CASSQGGRTEAFF.